The 20 T cell receptor beta chains listed next were all sequenced from one sample in a study of identical twins. TCRdb used MiXCR to reprocess the 5' RACE reads, holding one entry per CDR3 protein. The sample includes a few hundred thousand distinct CDR3 sequences, just under 10% of them seen just once. The same data also went into a second study, on yellow fever vaccine responses in identical twins.

Source material: PBMCs. The receptors here all came from a woman aged 18-29 years in good health.

Ten or more counts support this clonotype. The chain employs TRBV28 and TRBJ2-1, with TRBD1 identical over 9 bases. Unmatched junction bases numbered 3, after V lost 2 bases and J lost 1 base. The CDR3 contains 16 residues. CDR1 and CDR2 (germline): MDHEN, SYDVKM. CDR3 protein: CASSLPGQGSYNEQFF. CDR3 sequence (DNA): TGTGCCAGCAGTTTACCTGGACAGGGGTCCTACAATGAGCAGTTCTTC.

As regards this clonotype: One end of the junction does not line up with germline, which may come from a read error. The chain joins TRBV28 to TRBJ2-1; 7 nucleotides match TRBD1. Germline V gene sequence: CDR1 MDHEN, CDR2 SYDVKM. This CDR3 is 12 amino acids long. CDR3 loop: CASSLAQGVSLF. The CDR3 DNA sequence: TGTGCCAGCAGTTTAGCCCAGGGGGTCTCGCTCTTC.

This clonotype was seen a handful of times. The J gene is TRBJ2-7, the V gene TRBV28; tentative D call: TRBD2 (6 bases). V lost 5 bases and J lost 7, with 18 bases in between. Germline CDR1 is MDHEN and CDR2 is SYDVKM. The CDR3 is 14 amino acids. The DNA for the CDR3 is TGTGCCAGCAGTCCCGGGGACTTCTCAAAAGAGCAGTACTTC. Translation: CASSPGDFSKEQYF.

This clonotype appeared a few times. The chain is built from TRBV3-1 and TRBJ2-3; D might be TRBD2 (5 bases). The germline CDR1 and CDR2 sequences are LGHDT and YNNKEL (reference sequence). V was trimmed by 1 base and J by 3 bases, leaving 14 bases between them. The CDR3 runs to 16 residues. CDR3 DNA: TGTGCCAGCAGCCAAGTGGGGAGAGAATCGACAGATACGCAGTATTTT. Translated, it gives CASSQVGRESTDTQYF.

The gene calls are TRBV14 and TRBJ2-7, with 7 bases that match TRBD2. The germline gives CDR1 SGHDN, CDR2 FVKESK. The CDR3 spans 9 residues. Here the CDR3 reads CASSGGGTV. The CDR3 DNA reads as TGTGCCAGCAGCGGGGGGGGGACCGTC.

V and J are TRBV11-2 and TRBJ1-4; the match to TRBD1 covers 10 bases. The germline gives CDR1 SGHAT, CDR2 FQNNGV. The J segment lost 4 bases and the V segment lost 1 base, leaving 6 bases of the junction unmatched. The CDR3 length is 17 residues. CDR3 coding DNA: TGTGCCAGCAGCTTAGGGGACAGGGGCCCCTTTAATGAAAAACTGTTTTTT. Residues: CASSLGDRGPFNEKLFF.

This clonotype was counted between two and nine times. This chain uses TRBV12-3 or TRBV12-4 with TRBJ2-2, with 8 bases identical to TRBD2. J gave up 0 bases and V 6 bases, and 3 bases lay outside the gene matches. CDR3 length: 15 amino acids. The DNA for the CDR3 is TGTGCCAGCAGGGAAGCGGGAGCGAACACCGGGGAGCTGTTTTTT. Translation: CASREAGANTGELFF.

The table lists this clonotype with a few counts. The rearrangement links TRBV7-2 to TRBJ1-2, with TRBD1 as a possible D gene (5 bases). Trimming took off 7 bases at V and 4 bases at J, with 16 bases between the two ends. The CDR3 totals 14 residues. CDR1 SGHTA and CDR2 FQGNSA come from the germline V gene. The CDR3 DNA reads TGTGCCAGCACCTCCTCTGGGCAGGGCTATGGCTACACCTTC. This gives the protein CASTSSGQGYGYTF.

This clonotype showed up just a few times. This chain connects TRBV5-6 to TRBJ1-6; no firm D call. The CDR3 extends over 18 amino acids. Germline V CDR1 and CDR2: SGHDT, YYEEEE. Trimming stripped 0 bases from V and 0 bases from J, with 13 bases between. The DNA for the CDR3 is TGTGCCAGCAGCTTGGGACACGATATGAGCTCCTATAATTCACCCCTCCACTTT. Protein: CASSLGHDMSSYNSPLHF.

The chain couples TRBV5-4 to TRBJ2-5, with 7 bases that match TRBD1. This CDR3 is 14 amino acids long. The germline V gene encodes CDR1 SGHNT and CDR2 YYREEE (reference sequence). The V gene end was trimmed by 3 bases and the J gene end by 4 bases; junction bases not matched to a gene: 6. CDR3 DNA: TGTGCCAGCAGCTCTCCGACAGGGCCAGAGACCCAGTACTTC. Protein product: CASSSPTGPETQYF.

This clonotype was seen many times. The chain is built from TRBV7-8 and TRBJ2-1; 7 bases agree with TRBD2. Trimming cost V 5 bases and J 2 bases; bases outside gene matches: 6. Germline loops: CDR1 SGHVS, CDR2 FQNEAQ. The CDR3 is made up of 15 amino acids. The CDR3 here is CASSPSGIAYNEQFF. The DNA for the CDR3 is TGTGCCAGCAGCCCGAGCGGGATTGCCTACAATGAGCAGTTCTTC.

The table lists this clonotype with a few counts. J is TRBJ1-6 and V is TRBV19; TRBD1 matches 10 bases. Germline CDR1 is LNHDA and CDR2 is SQIVND (reference sequence). The CDR3 has 17 amino acids. The junction had 14 bases not matched to a gene; V was cut back by 5 bases and J by 10 bases. The CDR3 DNA reads as TGTGCCAGTAGTCGGGACAGGGGATTGCCGAGTTCGTCACCCCTCCACTTT. Protein product: CASSRDRGLPSSSPLHF.

This clonotype was counted a few times. This CDR3 fails to terminate in the conserved phenylalanine or tryptophan, so it likely reflects a read error. The CDR3 nucleotides read TGTGCCAGTAGTTCGCCGGGACAGGGGTTATATGGCTACACCTTG. Residues: CASSSPGQGLYGYTL. This rearrangement joins TRBV19 to TRBJ1-2; 10 bases are a match to TRBD1. J lost 5 bases, V lost 5 bases, and 8 bases had no gene match. The CDR3 runs to 15 residues. CDR1 is LNHDA, CDR2 SQIVND, per germline (reference sequence).

This clonotype was counted only a few times. This chain joins TRBV7-8 and TRBJ2-1; tentatively, D is TRBD1 (5 bases). Germline assignment: CDR1 SGHVS and CDR2 FQNEAQ. The CDR3 is 14 residues long. Deletions cut 1 base from V and 2 bases from J, with 6 bases between. The CDR3 sequence: CASSLEGPYNEQFF. In DNA, the CDR3 is TGTGCCAGCAGCTTAGAGGGGCCCTACAATGAGCAGTTCTTC. The variable domain in full, completed from reference TRBV7-8 and TRBJ2-1, reads GAGVSQSPRYKVAKRGQDVALRCDPISGHVSLFWYQQALGQGPEFLTYFQNEAQLDKSGLPSDRFFAERPEGSVSTLKIQRTQQEDSAVYLCASSLEGPYNEQFFGPGTRLTVL.

CDR3 in DNA: TGTGCCAGCAGTGGGGGGGGACAGCAGTACTTC. As protein: CASSGGGQQYF. The chain is built from TRBV25-1 and TRBJ2-7; 7 nucleotides agree with TRBD2. The J segment lost 8 bases and the V segment lost 4 bases, leaving 2 bases of the junction unmatched. CDR1 and CDR2 (germline): MGHDK, SYGVNS. The CDR3 has 11 residues.

The table lists this clonotype with many counts. V usage is TRBV5-1 and J usage is TRBJ2-5, with D possibly matching TRBD2 (5 bases). This CDR3 is built from 14 residues. V was trimmed by 5 bases and J by 1 base, leaving 12 bases between them. The germline CDR1 and CDR2 sequences are SGHRS and YFSETQ. This CDR3 is CASSRDRLQETQYF. For the CDR3, the DNA is TGCGCCAGCAGTCGGGATCGACTCCAAGAGACCCAGTACTTC. The full variable domain, with the rest looked up from reference TRBV5-1 and TRBJ2-5, is KAGVTQTPRYLIKTRGQQVTLSCSPISGHRSVSWYQQTPGQGLQFLFEYFSETQRNKGNFPGRFSGRQFSNSRSEMNVSTLELGDSALYLCASSRDRLQETQYFGPGTRLLVL.

This clonotype came up many times. This chain uses TRBV7-9 with TRBJ2-7, with D uncertain. The CDR3 covers 12 residues. Germline CDR1 reads SEHNR; CDR2 reads FQNEAQ (reference sequence). V dropped 2 bases and J dropped 4 bases, with 6 bases sitting between them. The CDR3 DNA is TGTGCCAGCAGCTTAACCAAGTACGAGCAGTACTTC. Its translation is CASSLTKYEQYF.

This clonotype has a count of ten or more. The chain combines TRBV4-1 with TRBJ1-4; D unresolved. Germline CDR1 reads MGHRA; CDR2 reads YSYEKL. There are 20 residues in the CDR3. Trimming pared 6 bases from V and 6 bases from J, leaving 32 bases between. The CDR3 DNA reads TGCGCCAGCAGGCCCCTGGGCAGCCAAGAGTCGTCGGGCCGCGATGAAAAACTGTTTTTT. As protein: CASRPLGSQESSGRDEKLFF.

There are many counts of this clonotype. V usage is TRBV5-1 and J usage is TRBJ1-1; D unclear. The CDR3 spans 14 residues. In germline, CDR1 is SGHRS, CDR2 YFSETQ. Trimming cost V 4 bases and J 3 bases, with 13 bases left between them. The CDR3 is CASSRAHQDTEAFF. DNA for the CDR3: TGCGCCAGCAGCCGGGCTCACCAGGACACTGAAGCTTTCTTT.

This clonotype appeared many times. The chain recombines TRBV4-3 with TRBJ1-1, with D tentatively TRBD1 (6 bases). Trimming removed 0 bases at V and 1 base at J, with 9 bases between. The CDR3 runs 15 residues. CDR1 is LGHNA and CDR2 is YSLEER in the germline V gene. The CDR3 here is CASSQDVGANTEAFF. The CDR3 coding sequence is TGCGCCAGCAGCCAAGATGTGGGGGCGAACACTGAAGCTTTCTTT.